The entry below describes one TCR beta chain. The antigen is unknown. This sample was included in a study of shared clonotypes between healthy human individuals. The V gene's germline CDR1 is SGHNT and CDR2 YYREEE (reference sequence). The trim removed 4 bases at V and 7 bases at J, leaving 8 bases unmatched. The CDR3 has 16 amino acids. Study-level results: Only blood was sampled, and tissue TCR repertoires likely differ from blood ones.

Clones were read by immunoSEQ multiplex PCR, and TCRdb kept only the in-frame ones, dropping some. The table has 400,000 to 550,000 clones, around three quarters seen once; the top ten hold approximately 12%. Everyone who donated was a Caucasian adult who lived in Nashville, Tennessee. Sequencing was carried out using PBMCs. The V gene is TRBV5-4, the J gene TRBJ2-7, with 16 positions matching TRBD2. The receptor's source is a woman aged 40-49 years in good health. Some clones in this sample may be carry-over from other donors' samples. The CDR3: CASSPGTSGRVGEQYF. CDR3 nucleotide sequence: TGTGCCAGCAGCCCCGGGACTAGCGGGAGGGTAGGAGAGCAGTACTTC.